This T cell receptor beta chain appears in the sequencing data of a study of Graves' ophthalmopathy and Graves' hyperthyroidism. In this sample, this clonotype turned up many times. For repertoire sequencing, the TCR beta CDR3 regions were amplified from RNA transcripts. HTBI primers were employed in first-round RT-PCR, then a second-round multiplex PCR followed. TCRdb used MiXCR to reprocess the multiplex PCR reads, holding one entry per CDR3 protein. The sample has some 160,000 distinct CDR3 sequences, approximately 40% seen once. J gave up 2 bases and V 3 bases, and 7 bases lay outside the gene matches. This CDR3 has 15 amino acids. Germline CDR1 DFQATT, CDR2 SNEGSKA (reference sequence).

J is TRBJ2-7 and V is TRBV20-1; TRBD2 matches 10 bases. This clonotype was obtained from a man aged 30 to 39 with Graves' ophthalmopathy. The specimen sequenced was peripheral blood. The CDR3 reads CSARGLAGVTYEQYF. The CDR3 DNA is TGCAGTGCTAGGGGGCTAGCGGGAGTAACCTACGAGCAGTACTTC.